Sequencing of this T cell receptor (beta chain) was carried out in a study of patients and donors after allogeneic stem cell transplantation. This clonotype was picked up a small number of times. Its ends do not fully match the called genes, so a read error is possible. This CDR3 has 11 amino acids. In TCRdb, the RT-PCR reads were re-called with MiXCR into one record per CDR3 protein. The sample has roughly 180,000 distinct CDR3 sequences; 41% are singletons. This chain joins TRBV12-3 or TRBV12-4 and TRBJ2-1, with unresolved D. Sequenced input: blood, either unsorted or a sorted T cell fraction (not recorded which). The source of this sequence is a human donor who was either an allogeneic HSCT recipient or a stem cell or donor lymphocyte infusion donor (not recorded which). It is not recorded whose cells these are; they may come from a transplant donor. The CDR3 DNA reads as TGTGCCAGCAGTTCCTCCAATGAGCAGTTCTTC. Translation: CASSSSNEQFF.